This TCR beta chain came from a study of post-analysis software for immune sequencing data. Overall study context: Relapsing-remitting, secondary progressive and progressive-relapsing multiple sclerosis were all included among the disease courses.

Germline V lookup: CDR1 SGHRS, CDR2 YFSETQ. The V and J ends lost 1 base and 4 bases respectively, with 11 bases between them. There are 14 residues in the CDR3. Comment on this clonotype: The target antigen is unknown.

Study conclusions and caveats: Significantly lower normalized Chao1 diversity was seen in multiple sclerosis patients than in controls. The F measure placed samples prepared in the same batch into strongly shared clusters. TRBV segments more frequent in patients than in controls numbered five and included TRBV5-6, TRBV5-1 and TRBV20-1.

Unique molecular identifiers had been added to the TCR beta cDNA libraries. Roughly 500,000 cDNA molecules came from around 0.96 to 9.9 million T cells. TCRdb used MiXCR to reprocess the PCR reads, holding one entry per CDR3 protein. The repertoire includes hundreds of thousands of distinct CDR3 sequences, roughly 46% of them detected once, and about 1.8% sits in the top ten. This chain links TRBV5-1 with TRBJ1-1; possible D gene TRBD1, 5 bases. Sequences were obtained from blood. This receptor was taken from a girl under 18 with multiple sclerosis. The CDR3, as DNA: TGCGCCAGCAGCTTGTCACCGGGGGTCACTGAAGCTTTCTTT. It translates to CASSLSPGVTEAFF.